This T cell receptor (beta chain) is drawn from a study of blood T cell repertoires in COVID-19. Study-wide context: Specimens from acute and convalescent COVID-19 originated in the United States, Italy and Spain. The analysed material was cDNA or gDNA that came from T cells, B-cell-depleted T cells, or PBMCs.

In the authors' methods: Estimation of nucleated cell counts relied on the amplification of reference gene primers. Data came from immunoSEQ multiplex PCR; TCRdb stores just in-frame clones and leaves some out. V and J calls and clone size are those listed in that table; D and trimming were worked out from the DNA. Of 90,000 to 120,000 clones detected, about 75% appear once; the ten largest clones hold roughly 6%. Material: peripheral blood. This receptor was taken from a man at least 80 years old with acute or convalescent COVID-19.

The CDR3 DNA follows: TGCAGCGTTGAACCTGCTGAGGGTACCTATGGCTACACCTTC. It is translated as CSVEPAEGTYGYTF. The chain has TRBV29-1 and TRBJ1-2; no definite D call. CDR3 size: 14 residues. Germline CDR1 is SQVTM and CDR2 is ANQGSEA. Trimming removed 2 bases from V and 4 bases from J, with 14 bases in between.